The T cell receptor beta chain under discussion was sequenced for a study of cytomegalovirus exposure and HLA in healthy donors. The primer mix had 60 Vbeta and 13 Jbeta primers. Assay used: immunoSEQ multiplex PCR; TCRdb lists only in-frame clones, some missing. In the table there are under 200,000 clones, approximately 71% of which are singletons. CDR1 is SGHDN and CDR2 is FVKESK in the germline V gene. CDR3 length: 16 amino acids. Trimming cost V 4 bases and J 7 bases; bases outside gene matches: 13. This clone was seen only once. The antigen remains undetermined. Study-level results: Upon later analysis, HLA-associated TCR beta chains proved more clonally expanded than other, equally common chains. The study recorded more than 150 TCR beta chains that were cytomegalovirus-associated. As immune exposure information, only CMV serostatus was available.

The origin of this receptor is a woman aged 18-30 years in good health and CMV-seropositive. The chain links TRBV14 to TRBJ2-1, with TRBD1 matching over 7 bases. The sample comprised PBMCs. The CDR3 is CASSLPRDRVINEQFF. As DNA, the CDR3 is TGTGCCAGCAGCCTACCCCGGGACAGAGTAATTAATGAGCAGTTCTTC.